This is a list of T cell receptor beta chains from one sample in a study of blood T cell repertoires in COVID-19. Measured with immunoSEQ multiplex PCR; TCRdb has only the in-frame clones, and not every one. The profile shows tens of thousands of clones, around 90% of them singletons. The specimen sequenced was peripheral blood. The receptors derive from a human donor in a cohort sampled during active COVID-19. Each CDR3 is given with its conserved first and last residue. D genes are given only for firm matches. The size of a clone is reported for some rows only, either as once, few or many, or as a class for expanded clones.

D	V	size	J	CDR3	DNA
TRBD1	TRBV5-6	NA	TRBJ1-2	CASSTAGTGGGGYTF	TGTGCCAGCAGCACCGCCGGGACAGGGGGCGGGGGCTACACCTTC
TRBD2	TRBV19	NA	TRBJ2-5	CASSFTSGETQYF	TGTGCCAGTAGTTTCACTAGCGGAGAGACCCAGTACTTC
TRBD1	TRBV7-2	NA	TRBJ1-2	CASSYGTGTGGYTF	TGTGCCAGCAGCTACGGGACAGGGACGGGTGGCTACACCTTC
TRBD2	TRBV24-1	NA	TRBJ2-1	CATSGQTSGSYNEQFF	TGTGCCACCAGTGGTCAGACTAGCGGGAGCTACAATGAGCAGTTCTTC
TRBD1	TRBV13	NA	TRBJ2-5	CASSSGQIQETQYF	TGTGCCAGCAGTTCGGGACAGATCCAAGAGACCCAGTACTTC
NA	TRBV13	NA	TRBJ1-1	CASSLGPTGNTEAFF	TGTGCCAGCAGCTTAGGCCCGACAGGGAACACTGAAGCTTTCTTT
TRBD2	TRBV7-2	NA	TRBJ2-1	CASRYKAGDWNEQFF	TGTGCCAGCCGCTATAAGGCGGGAGACTGGAATGAGCAGTTCTTC
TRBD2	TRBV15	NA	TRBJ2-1	CATSRDRGGSSYNEQFF	TGTGCCACCAGCAGAGACCGTGGCGGGAGCTCCTACAATGAGCAGTTCTTC
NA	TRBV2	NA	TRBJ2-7	CASSSAVRRQVYF	TGTGCCAGCAGCTCTGCCGTCCGACGACAGGTGTACTTC
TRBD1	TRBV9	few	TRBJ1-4	CASSATGAGNEKLFF	TGTGCCAGCAGTGCAACAGGGGCGGGTAATGAAAAACTGTTTTTT
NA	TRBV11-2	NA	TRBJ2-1	CASSLDGLNEQFF	TGTGCCAGCAGCTTAGACGGTTTAAATGAGCAGTTCTTC
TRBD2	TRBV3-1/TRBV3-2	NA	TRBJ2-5	CASSQVGSGGNQETQYF	TGTGCCAGCAGCCAAGTCGGGTCCGGGGGGAATCAAGAGACCCAGTACTTC
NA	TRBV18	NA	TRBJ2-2	CASSPGTYSGELFF	TGTGCCAGCTCACCAGGGACATACTCCGGGGAGCTGTTTTTT
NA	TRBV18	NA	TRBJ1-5	CASSREPGGGAGNQPQHF	TGTGCCAGCTCACGGGAACCTGGGGGGGGCGCGGGCAATCAGCCCCAGCATTTT
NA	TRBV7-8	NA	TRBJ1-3	CASSFQTGTGNTIYF	TGTGCCAGCAGCTTCCAGACAGGCACAGGAAACACCATATATTTT
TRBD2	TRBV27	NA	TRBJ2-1	CASSLWGGRDEQFF	TGTGCCAGCAGTTTATGGGGGGGGAGGGATGAGCAGTTCTTC
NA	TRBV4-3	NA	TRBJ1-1	CASSLQTGLTEAFF	TGCGCCAGCAGCCTACAGACAGGTCTCACTGAAGCTTTCTTT
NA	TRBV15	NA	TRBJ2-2	CATSRDLAGNTGELFF	TGTGCCACCAGCAGAGATCTCGCAGGGAACACCGGGGAGCTGTTTTTT
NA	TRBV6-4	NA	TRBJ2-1	CASRREGGQNNEQFF	TGTGCCAGTAGAAGAGAGGGGGGGCAGAACAATGAGCAGTTCTTC
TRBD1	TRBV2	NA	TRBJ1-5	CASRAGTGQQPQHF	TGTGCCAGCAGAGCCGGGACAGGGCAACAGCCCCAGCATTTT
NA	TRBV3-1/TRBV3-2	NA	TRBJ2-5	CASSQEWGPNRQETQYF	TGTGCCAGCAGCCAAGAGTGGGGGCCTAACCGCCAAGAGACCCAGTACTTC
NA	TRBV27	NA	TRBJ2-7	CASSLKGSYEQYF	TGTGCCAGCAGTTTAAAGGGGTCCTACGAGCAGTACTTC
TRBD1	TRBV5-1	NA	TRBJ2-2	CASRQGDVTGELFF	TGCGCCAGCCGTCAGGGGGATGTCACCGGGGAGCTGTTTTTT
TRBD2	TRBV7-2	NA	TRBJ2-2	CASSAPTSGRVELFF	TGTGCCAGCAGCGCGCCCACTAGCGGGAGAGTGGAGCTGTTTTTT
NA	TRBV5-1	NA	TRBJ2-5	CASRGGTLDGETQYF	TGCGCCAGCAGAGGCGGGACCCTAGACGGAGAGACCCAGTACTTC
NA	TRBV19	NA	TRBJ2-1	CASSTLDWYNEQFF	TGTGCCAGTAGTACGCTTGACTGGTACAATGAGCAGTTCTTC
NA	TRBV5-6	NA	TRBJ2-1	CASSLVRGNEQFF	TGTGCCAGCAGCTTAGTGAGGGGGAATGAGCAGTTCTTC
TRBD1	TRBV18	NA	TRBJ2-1	CASSRQGDPGEQFF	TGTGCCAGCTCCCGACAGGGGGACCCCGGGGAGCAGTTCTTC
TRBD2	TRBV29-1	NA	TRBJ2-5	CSVSSGNQETQYF	TGCAGCGTTTCTAGCGGGAATCAAGAGACCCAGTACTTC
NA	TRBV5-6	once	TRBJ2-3	CASSLERGGGDTQYF	TGTGCCAGCAGCTTGGAGCGGGGAGGGGGGGATACGCAGTATTTT
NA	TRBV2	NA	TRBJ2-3	CASRRERRTRSAADTQYF	TGTGCCAGCAGACGCGAGCGGAGGACCCGATCGGCGGCAGATACGCAGTATTTT
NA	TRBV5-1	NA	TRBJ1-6	CASSPDRNSPLHF	TGCGCCAGCAGCCCTGACAGAAATTCACCCCTCCACTTT
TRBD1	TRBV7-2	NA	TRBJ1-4	CASRQGTPLGEKLFF	TGTGCCAGCCGACAGGGTACCCCTCTCGGTGAAAAACTGTTTTTT